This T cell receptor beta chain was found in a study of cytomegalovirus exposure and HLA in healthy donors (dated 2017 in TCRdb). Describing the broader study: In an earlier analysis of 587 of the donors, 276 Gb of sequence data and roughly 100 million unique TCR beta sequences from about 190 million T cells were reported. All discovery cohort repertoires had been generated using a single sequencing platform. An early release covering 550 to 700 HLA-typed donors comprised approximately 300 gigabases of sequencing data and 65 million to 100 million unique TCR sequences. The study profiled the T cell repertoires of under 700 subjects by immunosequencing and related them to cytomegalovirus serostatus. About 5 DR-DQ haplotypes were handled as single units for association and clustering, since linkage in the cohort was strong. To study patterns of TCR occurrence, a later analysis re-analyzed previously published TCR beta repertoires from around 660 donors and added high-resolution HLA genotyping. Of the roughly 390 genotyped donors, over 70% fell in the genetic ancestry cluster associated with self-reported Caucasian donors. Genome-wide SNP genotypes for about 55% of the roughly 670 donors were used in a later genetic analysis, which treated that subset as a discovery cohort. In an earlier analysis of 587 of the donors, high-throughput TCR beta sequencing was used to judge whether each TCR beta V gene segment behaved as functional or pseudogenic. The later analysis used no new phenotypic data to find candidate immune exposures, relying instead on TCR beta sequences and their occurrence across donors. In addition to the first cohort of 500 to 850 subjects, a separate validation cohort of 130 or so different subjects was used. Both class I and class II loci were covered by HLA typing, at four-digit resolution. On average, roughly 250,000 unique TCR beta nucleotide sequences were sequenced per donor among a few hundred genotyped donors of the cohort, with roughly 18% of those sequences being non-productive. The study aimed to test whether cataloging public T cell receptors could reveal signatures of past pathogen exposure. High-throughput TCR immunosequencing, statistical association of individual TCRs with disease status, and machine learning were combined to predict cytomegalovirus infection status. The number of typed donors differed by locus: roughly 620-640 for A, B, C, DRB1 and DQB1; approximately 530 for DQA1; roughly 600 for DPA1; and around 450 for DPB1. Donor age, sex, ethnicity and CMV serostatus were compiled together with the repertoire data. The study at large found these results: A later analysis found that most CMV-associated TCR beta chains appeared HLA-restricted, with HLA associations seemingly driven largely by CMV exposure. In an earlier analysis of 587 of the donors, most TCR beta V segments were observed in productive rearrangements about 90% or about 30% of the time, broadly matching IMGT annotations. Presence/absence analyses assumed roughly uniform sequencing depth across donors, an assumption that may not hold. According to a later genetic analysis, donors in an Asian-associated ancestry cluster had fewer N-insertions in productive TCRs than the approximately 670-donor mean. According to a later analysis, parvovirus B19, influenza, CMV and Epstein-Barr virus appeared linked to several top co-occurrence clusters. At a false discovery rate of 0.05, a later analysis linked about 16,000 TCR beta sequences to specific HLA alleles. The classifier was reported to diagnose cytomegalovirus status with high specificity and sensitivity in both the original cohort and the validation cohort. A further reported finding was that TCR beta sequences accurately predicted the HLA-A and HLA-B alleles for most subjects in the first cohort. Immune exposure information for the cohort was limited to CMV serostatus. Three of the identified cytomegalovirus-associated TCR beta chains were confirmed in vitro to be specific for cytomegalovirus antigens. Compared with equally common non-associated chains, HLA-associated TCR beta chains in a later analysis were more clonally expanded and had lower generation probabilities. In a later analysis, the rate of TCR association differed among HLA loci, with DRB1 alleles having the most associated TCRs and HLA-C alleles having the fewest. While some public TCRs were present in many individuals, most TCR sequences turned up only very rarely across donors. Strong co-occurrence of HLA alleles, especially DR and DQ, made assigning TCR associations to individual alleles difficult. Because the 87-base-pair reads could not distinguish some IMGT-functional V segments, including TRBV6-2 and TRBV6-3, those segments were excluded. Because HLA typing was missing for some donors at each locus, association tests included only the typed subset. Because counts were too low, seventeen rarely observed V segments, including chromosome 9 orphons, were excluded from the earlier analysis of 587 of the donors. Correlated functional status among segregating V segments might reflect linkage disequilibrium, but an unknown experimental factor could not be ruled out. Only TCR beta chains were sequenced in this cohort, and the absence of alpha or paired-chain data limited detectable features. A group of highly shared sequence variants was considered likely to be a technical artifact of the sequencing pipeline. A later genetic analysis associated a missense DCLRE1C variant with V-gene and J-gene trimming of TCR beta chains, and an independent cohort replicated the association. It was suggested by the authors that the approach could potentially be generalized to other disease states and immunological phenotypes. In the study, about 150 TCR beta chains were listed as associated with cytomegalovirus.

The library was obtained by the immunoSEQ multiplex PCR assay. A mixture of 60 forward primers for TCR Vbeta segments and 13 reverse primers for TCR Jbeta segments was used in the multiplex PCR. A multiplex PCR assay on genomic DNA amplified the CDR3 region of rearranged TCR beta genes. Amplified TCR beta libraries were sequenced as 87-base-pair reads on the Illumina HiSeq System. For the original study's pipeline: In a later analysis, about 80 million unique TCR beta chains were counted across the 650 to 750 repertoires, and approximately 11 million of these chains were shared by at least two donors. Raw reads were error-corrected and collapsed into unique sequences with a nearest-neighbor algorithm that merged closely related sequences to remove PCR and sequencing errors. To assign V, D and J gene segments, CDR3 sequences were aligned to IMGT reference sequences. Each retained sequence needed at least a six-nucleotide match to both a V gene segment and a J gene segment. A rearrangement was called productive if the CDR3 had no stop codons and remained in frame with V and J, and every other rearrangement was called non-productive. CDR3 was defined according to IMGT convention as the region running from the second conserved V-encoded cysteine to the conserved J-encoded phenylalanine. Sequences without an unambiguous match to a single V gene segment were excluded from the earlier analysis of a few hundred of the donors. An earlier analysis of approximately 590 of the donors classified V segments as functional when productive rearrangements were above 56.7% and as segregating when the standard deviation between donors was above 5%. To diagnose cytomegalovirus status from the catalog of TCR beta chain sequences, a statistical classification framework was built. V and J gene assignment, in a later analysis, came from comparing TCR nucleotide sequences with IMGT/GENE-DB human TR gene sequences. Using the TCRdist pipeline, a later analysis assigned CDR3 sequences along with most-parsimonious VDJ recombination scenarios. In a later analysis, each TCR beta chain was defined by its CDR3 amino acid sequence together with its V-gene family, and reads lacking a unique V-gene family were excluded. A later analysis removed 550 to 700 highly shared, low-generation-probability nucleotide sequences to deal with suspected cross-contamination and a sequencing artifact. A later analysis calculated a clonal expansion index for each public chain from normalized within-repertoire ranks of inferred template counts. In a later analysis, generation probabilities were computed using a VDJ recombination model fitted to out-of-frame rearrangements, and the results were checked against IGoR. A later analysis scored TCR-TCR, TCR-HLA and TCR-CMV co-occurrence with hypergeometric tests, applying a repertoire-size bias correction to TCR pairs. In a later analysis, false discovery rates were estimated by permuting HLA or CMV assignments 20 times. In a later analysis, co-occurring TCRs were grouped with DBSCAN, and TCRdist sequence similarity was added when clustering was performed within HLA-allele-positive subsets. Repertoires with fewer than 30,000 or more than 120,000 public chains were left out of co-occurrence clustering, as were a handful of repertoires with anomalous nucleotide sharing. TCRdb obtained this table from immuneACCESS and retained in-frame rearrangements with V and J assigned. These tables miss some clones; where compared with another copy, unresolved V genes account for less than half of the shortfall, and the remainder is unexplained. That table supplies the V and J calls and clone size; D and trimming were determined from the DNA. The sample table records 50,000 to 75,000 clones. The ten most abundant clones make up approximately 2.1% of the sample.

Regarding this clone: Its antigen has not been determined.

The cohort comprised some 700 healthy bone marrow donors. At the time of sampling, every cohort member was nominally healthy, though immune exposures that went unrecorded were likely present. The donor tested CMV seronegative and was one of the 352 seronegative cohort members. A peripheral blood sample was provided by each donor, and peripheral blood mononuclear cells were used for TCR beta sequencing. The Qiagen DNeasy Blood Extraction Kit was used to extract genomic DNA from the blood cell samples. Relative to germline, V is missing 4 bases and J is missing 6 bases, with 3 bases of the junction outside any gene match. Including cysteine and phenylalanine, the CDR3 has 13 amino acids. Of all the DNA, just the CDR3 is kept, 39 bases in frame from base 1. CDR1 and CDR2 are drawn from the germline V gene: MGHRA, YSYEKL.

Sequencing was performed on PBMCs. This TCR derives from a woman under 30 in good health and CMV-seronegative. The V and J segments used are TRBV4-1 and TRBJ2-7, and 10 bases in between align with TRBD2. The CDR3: CASSPRTSGEQYF. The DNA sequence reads TGCGCCAGCAGCCCTAGGACTAGCGGCGAGCAGTACTTC.